These 3 T cell receptor beta chains came from one sample sequenced in a study of cytomegalovirus exposure and HLA in healthy donors. The PCR ran on 60 Vbeta and 13 Jbeta primers. TCRdb's table, derived via immunoSEQ multiplex PCR, lists solely in-frame clones and lacks some. The sample lists over 80,000 clones, 55% to 80% occurring once. Sequenced sample: PBMCs. These receptors were collected from a man aged 40-49 years in good health and CMV-seronegative.

This chain links TRBV5-1 with TRBJ2-3; maybe TRBD1 (6 bases). The CDR3 runs 16 residues. Germline CDR1 reads SGHRS; CDR2 reads YFSETQ. Trimming stripped 5 bases from V and 0 bases from J, with 16 bases between. The CDR3 sequence: CASRQGQLTSTDTQYF. The CDR3, as DNA: TGCGCCAGCAGGCAGGGGCAGCTTACTAGCACAGATACGCAGTATTTT.

V usage is TRBV14 and J usage is TRBJ2-7; weak D call: TRBD1 (6 bases). V was trimmed by 3 bases and J by 4 bases, leaving 16 bases between them. The CDR3 contains 15 residues. Germline V gene lookup returns CDR1 SGHDN and CDR2 FVKESK. CDR3 loop: CASSQSQGSLYEQYF. CDR3 coding DNA: TGTGCCAGCAGCCAGTCACAGGGAAGCTTGTACGAGCAGTACTTC.

This sequence joins TRBV9 and TRBJ1-3; tentative D call: TRBD1 (5 bases). V lost 3 bases and J lost 0, with 10 bases in between. Germline CDR1 SGDLS, CDR2 YYNGEE. The CDR3 contains 15 residues. CDR3 sequence reads: CASSAGSFSGNTIYF. CDR3 sequence (DNA): TGTGCCAGCAGCGCAGGGTCGTTCTCTGGAAACACCATATATTTT.